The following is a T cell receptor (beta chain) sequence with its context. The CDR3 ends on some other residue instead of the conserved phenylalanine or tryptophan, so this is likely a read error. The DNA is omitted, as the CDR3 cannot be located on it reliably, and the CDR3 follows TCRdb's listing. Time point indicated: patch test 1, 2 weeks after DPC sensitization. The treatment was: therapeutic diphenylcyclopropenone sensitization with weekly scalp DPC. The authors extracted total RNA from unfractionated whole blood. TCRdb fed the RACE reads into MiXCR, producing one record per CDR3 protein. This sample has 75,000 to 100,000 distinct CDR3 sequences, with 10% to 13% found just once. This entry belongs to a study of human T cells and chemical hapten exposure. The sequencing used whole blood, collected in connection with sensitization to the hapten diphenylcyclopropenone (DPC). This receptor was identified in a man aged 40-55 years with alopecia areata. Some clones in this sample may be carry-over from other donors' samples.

The CDR3 spells CASSQGSQGTLLI. The chain has TRBV3-1 and TRBJ2-7; no check of the table's D call, TRBD2, against the DNA was made. Germline CDR1 and CDR2: LGHDT and YNNKEL (reference sequence). The CDR3 is 13 residues long, counting both termini.